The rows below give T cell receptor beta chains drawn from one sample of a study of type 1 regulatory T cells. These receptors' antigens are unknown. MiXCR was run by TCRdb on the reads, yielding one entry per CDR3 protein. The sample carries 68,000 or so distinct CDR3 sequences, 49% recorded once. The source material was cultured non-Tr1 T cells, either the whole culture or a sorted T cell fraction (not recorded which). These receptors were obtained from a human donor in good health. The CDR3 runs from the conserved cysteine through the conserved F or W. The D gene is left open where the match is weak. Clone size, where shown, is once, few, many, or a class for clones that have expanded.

TGTGCCAGCAGTGACCCCAGCCAGGGCAGCTATGGCTACACCTTC,CASSDPSQGSYGYTF,.,TRBV25-1,TRBJ1-2,.
TGTGCCAGCAGTGGGCAGCTGGTGGGGGAGCCCCAGCATTTT,CASSGQLVGEPQHF,.,TRBV6-1,TRBJ1-5,.
TGTGCCAGCAGCCGCCGGGGGGGCTACACCTTC,CASSRRGGYTF,.,TRBV7-2,TRBJ1-2,once
TGTGCCAGCACCCTGGGGAGCGGGGGGAGAGAGACCCAGTACTTC,CASTLGSGGRETQYF,TRBD2,TRBV7-6,TRBJ2-5,few
TGTGCCAGCAGCTTAGGAACTGGAAACACCATATATTTT,CASSLGTGNTIYF,.,TRBV7-2,TRBJ1-3,.
TGCAGTGCTCCCTTACAGGGGGAGGGCTCCTACGAGCAGTACTTC,CSAPLQGEGSYEQYF,.,TRBV20-1,TRBJ2-7,.
TGTGCCAGCAGCTTTGTCACAGGGCCTTACAATGAGCAGTTCTTC,CASSFVTGPYNEQFF,.,TRBV7-2,TRBJ2-1,.
TGTGCCAGCAGATACACCTGGCAGGGAGAGACCGGGGAGCTGTTTTTT,CASRYTWQGETGELFF,.,TRBV12-3/TRBV12-4,TRBJ2-2,.
TGTGCCAGCAGCTTAGTCGCACAAAGTAATGAAAAACTGTTTTTT,CASSLVAQSNEKLFF,.,TRBV7-2,TRBJ1-4,.
TGCAGTGCTAGCCTAGCGGGGCTTCAGTACTTC,CSASLAGLQYF,TRBD2,TRBV20-1,TRBJ2-4,many
TGCAGCGTTGGGGACGGGGAGACCCAGTACTTC,CSVGDGETQYF,.,TRBV29-1,TRBJ2-5,.
TGTGCCAGCAGCTTAGAGGTGGGAGGATACAATGAGCAGTTCTTC,CASSLEVGGYNEQFF,.,TRBV7-2,TRBJ2-1,.
TGTGCCAGCAGCACGACGGGGGCCCGCACAGATACGCAGTATTTT,CASSTTGARTDTQYF,.,TRBV12-3/TRBV12-4,TRBJ2-3,.
TGTGCCAGCAGCCTAGAGCGAGAGTGGAGAACAGATACGCAGTATTTT,CASSLEREWRTDTQYF,.,TRBV14,TRBJ2-3,.
TGCAGTGCTAGAACCATTGACAGGGAAAACACTGAAGCTTTCTTT,CSARTIDRENTEAFF,TRBD1,TRBV20-1,TRBJ1-1,.
TGTGCCAGCAGCTTAGGAGGCAGTTGGAACACTGAAGCTTTCTTT,CASSLGGSWNTEAFF,.,TRBV11-2,TRBJ1-1,.
TGTGCCAGCAGATTAAGGTCTGGGGCCAACGTCCTGACTTTC,CASRLRSGANVLTF,.,TRBV7-2,TRBJ2-6,.
TGTGCCAGCAGTACACCCGCCGACCCTGGGAAGACCCAGTACTTC,CASSTPADPGKTQYF,.,TRBV12-3/TRBV12-4,TRBJ2-5,.
TGTGCCAGCAGTTTCGCCGGGACAGGATACAATGAGCAGTTCTTC,CASSFAGTGYNEQFF,TRBD1,TRBV12-3/TRBV12-4,TRBJ2-1,few
TGTGCCACCAGCAGCGGGGGAGGTTCACCCCTCCACTTT,CATSSGGGSPLHF,.,TRBV15,TRBJ1-6,.
TGTGCCTGGTCAGGGAGCACAGATACGCAGTATTTT,CAWSGSTDTQYF,.,TRBV30,TRBJ2-3,.
TGCAGTGCGCCAGACTCCGGGGCTATCTCTGAAGCTTTCTTT,CSAPDSGAISEAFF,.,TRBV20-1,TRBJ1-1,few
TGTGCCAGCAGCTCTCAGCCGGGACAGGGGTCAAATAGCAATCAGCCCCAGCATTTT,CASSSQPGQGSNSNQPQHF,TRBD1,TRBV7-8,TRBJ1-5,.
TGTGCCAGCAGGCTGGGGACAGGGTACCATCAGCCCCAGCATTTT,CASRLGTGYHQPQHF,TRBD1,TRBV2,TRBJ1-5,few
TGTGCCAGCAGCCAAGGAGGGACTAGCGCTAATGAGCAGTTCTTC,CASSQGGTSANEQFF,TRBD2,TRBV3-1,TRBJ2-1,.
TGTGCCAGCAGTTTAGCGGGGGGGCCCTACAATGAGCAGTTCTTC,CASSLAGGPYNEQFF,.,TRBV12-3/TRBV12-4,TRBJ2-1,few
TGTGTCAGTACCGGGACTAGCTCCCTGGGGAGGCAGTACTTC,CVSTGTSSLGRQYF,TRBD2,TRBV6-1,TRBJ2-7,.
TGTGCCAGCAGCTCCAGGGTAGGGGCAGATACGCAGTATTTT,CASSSRVGADTQYF,.,TRBV11-3,TRBJ2-3,.